Shown below are 27 T cell receptor beta chains from a single sample sequenced in a study of blood T cell repertoires in COVID-19. Produced via immunoSEQ multiplex PCR; TCRdb's table is partial and in-frame only. The sample consists of some 120,000 clones, over 80% of them appearing once. The source material was peripheral blood. These TCRs come from a man between 70 and 80 years old with acute or convalescent COVID-19.

The chain is built from TRBV3-1 (or the pseudogene TRBV3-2) and TRBJ1-2, with D unresolved. Germline values: CDR1 LGHDT, CDR2 YNNKEL (reference sequence). The V end was cut by 1 base, the J end by 8 bases, with 17 bases between. The CDR3 consists of 15 residues. The CDR3 loop is CASSQVDKRPPGYTF. CDR3 coding DNA: TGTGCCAGCAGCCAAGTTGACAAACGCCCCCCCGGCTACACCTTC.

This chain uses TRBV12-5 with TRBJ1-5; D gene ambiguous. V was trimmed by 3 bases and J by 2 bases, leaving 5 bases between them. Per the germline V gene, CDR1 is LGHNT and CDR2 is FRNRAP. This CDR3 is built from 13 residues. CDR3 bases: TGTGCTAGTGGTTTAACGGGCAATCAGCCCCAGCATTTT. Translating it yields CASGLTGNQPQHF.

This clone was seen more than once but under ten times. The V and J genes are TRBV6-5 and TRBJ1-2, with D possibly matching TRBD1 (6 bases). The CDR3 is 15 amino acids. The V gene's germline CDR1 is MNHEY and CDR2 SVGAGI. Trimming took off 8 bases at V and 8 bases at J, with 24 bases between the two ends. CDR3: CASWRRGGGVWGYTF. The CDR3, as DNA: TGTGCCAGCTGGAGACGGGGGGGCGGTGTTTGGGGCTACACCTTC.

This chain uses TRBV3-1 (or the pseudogene TRBV3-2) with TRBJ1-2; tentative D call: TRBD1 (5 bases). Trimming took off 5 bases at V and 7 bases at J, with 17 bases between the two ends. The CDR3 consists of 14 residues. Germline V gene data show CDR1 as LGHDT and CDR2 as YNNKEL (reference sequence). CDR3: CASSSRGGPGGYTF. Here the CDR3 DNA reads TGTGCCAGCAGCTCCCGGGGGGGTCCGGGTGGCTACACCTTC.

The CDR3 DNA reads TGTGCCAGCTCGACAGGACAGGGCAGGGGGAATTATGGCTACACCTTC. This encodes CASSTGQGRGNYGYTF. The chain links TRBV18 to TRBJ1-2, with 8 bases fitting TRBD1. Per germline, CDR1 KGHSH and CDR2 LQKENI. The V gene end was trimmed by 6 bases and the J gene end by 5 bases; junction bases not matched to a gene: 14. The CDR3 spans 16 residues.

This clone was counted once. J is TRBJ2-7 and V is TRBV11-2; possibly TRBD1 for D (5 bases). V lost 1 base and J 2 bases, leaving 6 bases between the germline ends. The CDR3 extends over 13 amino acids. The germline V gene has CDR1 SGHAT and CDR2 FQNNGV. The CDR3 DNA follows: TGTGCCAGCAGCTTAGGACAGACCTACGAGCAGTACTTC. Its protein product is CASSLGQTYEQYF. The full variable domain, in which reference TRBV11-2 and TRBJ2-7 provide the parts outside the CDR3, is EAGVAQSPRYKIIEKRQSVAFWCNPISGHATLYWYQQILGQGPKLLIQFQNNGVVDDSQLPKDRFSAERLKGVDSTLKIQPAKLEDSAVYLCASSLGQTYEQYFGPGTRLTVT.

The chain combines TRBV30 with TRBJ1-1; D is unresolved. The ends were cut back, 1 base at V and 0 bases at J, with 6 bases in the middle. The CDR3 runs 13 residues. Germline-derived CDR1 and CDR2 are GTSNPN and SVGIG (reference sequence). CDR3 sequence (DNA): TGTGCCTGGAGTGCACATATGAACACTGAAGCTTTCTTT. Its protein product is CAWSAHMNTEAFF.

V usage is TRBV6-1 and J usage is TRBJ1-2, with D possibly matching TRBD1 (5 bases). The CDR3 has 16 amino acids. Trimming took 1 base from V and 3 from J, leaving 15 bases between them. Per the germline V gene, CDR1 is MNHNS and CDR2 is SASEGT. In nucleotides, the CDR3 is TGTGCCAGCAGTGAAGTCTTTCGTCAGGGTCACTATGGCTACACCTTC. Protein: CASSEVFRQGHYGYTF.

CDR3 nucleotide sequence: TGCGCCAGCAGCTTGGATCCGGGAATGGGTCAGCCCCAGCATTTT. Amino acid sequence: CASSLDPGMGQPQHF. This chain connects TRBV5-1 to TRBJ1-5; D is ambiguous. The CDR3 consists of 15 residues. V dropped 0 bases and J dropped 6 bases, with 13 bases sitting between them. Germline lookup yields CDR1 SGHRS and CDR2 YFSETQ.

The chain has TRBV12-3 or TRBV12-4 and TRBJ2-7; tentative D call: TRBD2 (5 bases). The CDR3 is made up of 13 amino acids. V was shortened by 3 bases and J by 4 bases, with 10 bases between the two germline ends. DNA of the CDR3: TGTGCCAGCAGTTTGGGCCGGGGTTACGAGCAGTACTTC. Translating it yields CASSLGRGYEQYF.

The chain uses TRBV11-3 and TRBJ1-5; tentatively, D is TRBD1 (5 bases). Germline CDR1 SGHNT, CDR2 YENEEA. This CDR3 contains 15 residues. V lost 5 bases to trimming and J lost 3 bases, with 14 bases between them. CDR3 sequence (DNA): TGTGCCAGCAGCCGCCGGTGGGGGGTCAATCAGCCCCAGCATTTT. Translation: CASSRRWGVNQPQHF.

This chain connects TRBV13 to TRBJ2-2; a weak D match, TRBD2 (5 bases). Trimming removed 2 bases from V and 0 bases from J, with 10 bases in between. The CDR3 runs to 16 residues. CDR1 PRHDT and CDR2 FYEKMQ come from the germline V gene (reference sequence). CDR3 sequence reads: CASSLRGEANTGELFF. Here the CDR3 DNA reads TGTGCCAGCAGCTTACGGGGAGAGGCGAACACCGGGGAGCTGTTTTTT.

This clone turned up a few times. This chain uses TRBV5-1 with TRBJ2-1; 7 nucleotides match TRBD2. Trimming removed 0 bases from V and 4 bases from J; junction bases left unmatched: 4. The CDR3 sequence is 15 residues long. Germline CDR1 reads SGHRS; CDR2 reads YFSETQ. The CDR3 DNA follows: TGCGCCAGCAGCTTGGATGTGGGGGGGTACAATGAGCAGTTCTTC. It encodes CASSLDVGGYNEQFF.

The rearrangement joins TRBV21-1 to TRBJ1-1; the tabulated D call, TRBD1, remains unverified against the DNA. TRBV21-1 is shown as a pseudogene. There are 16 residues in the CDR3. The CDR3 is CASSKGQGAHDTEAFF. The CDR3 bases are TGTGCCAGCAGCAAAGGACAGGGGGCGCACGACACTGAAGCTTTCTTT.

J is TRBJ1-2 and V is TRBV6-5, with 7 nucleotides matching TRBD1. From germline, CDR1 is MNHEY and CDR2 SVGAGI. The V gene end was trimmed by 0 bases and the J gene end by 4 bases; junction bases not matched to a gene: 2. There are 14 residues in the CDR3. CDR3 residues: CASSYSRDSYGYTF. CDR3 nucleotide sequence: TGTGCCAGCAGTTACTCGAGGGACAGCTATGGCTACACCTTC.

The chain employs TRBV7-2 and TRBJ2-3, with 11 bases aligning to TRBD2. Germline V lookup: CDR1 SGHTA, CDR2 FQGNSA. V shed 3 bases and J 6 bases; nucleotides not matched to a gene: 8. CDR3 length: 16 amino acids. The CDR3 nucleotides are TGTGCCAGCAGCTTCAATAGCGGGGGGGCTCCCGATACGCAGTATTTT. This sequence encodes CASSFNSGGAPDTQYF.

The gene calls are TRBV5-1 and TRBJ2-1; D not resolved. The CDR3 is 15 residues long. Trimming stripped 0 bases from V and 6 bases from J, with 13 bases between. The V gene's germline CDR1 is SGHRS and CDR2 YFSETQ. The DNA for the CDR3 is TGCGCCAGCAGCTTGGGAGGTGCCCCCATCAATGAGCAGTTCTTC. Translation gives CASSLGGAPINEQFF.

The genes are TRBV28 and TRBJ1-6, with TRBD1 matching over 9 bases. CDR3 length: 14 amino acids. CDR1 MDHEN and CDR2 SYDVKM come from the germline V gene. V was clipped by 5 bases and J by 9 bases; unmatched bases: 5. CDR3 in DNA: TGTGCCAGCAGTAGGGGGACAGGGCCTTCACCCCTCCACTTT. The encoded protein is CASSRGTGPSPLHF.

The V gene is TRBV27, the J gene TRBJ1-2; 10 bases fit TRBD1. Trimming took 7 bases from V and 6 from J; bases not matched to a gene: 2. Germline loops: CDR1 MNHEY, CDR2 SMNVEV (reference sequence). This CDR3 spans 12 amino acids. The CDR3 sequence: CASKTGGNGYTF. CDR3 bases: TGTGCCAGCAAGACAGGGGGCAATGGCTACACCTTC.

This sequence joins TRBV5-1 and TRBJ1-3; D not certain. The germline V and J ends were trimmed by 0 bases and 3 bases, with 4 bases remaining between them. Germline loops: CDR1 SGHRS, CDR2 YFSETQ. This CDR3 comprises 13 residues. DNA for the CDR3: TGCGCCAGCAGCTTGGAGCGTGGAAACACCATATATTTT. Amino acids: CASSLERGNTIYF.

This chain uses TRBV5-1 with TRBJ2-7, with a weak D call TRBD1 (6 bases). Trimming removed 4 bases at V and 5 bases at J, with 10 bases between. This CDR3 is built from 12 residues. Looked up from germline, CDR1 is SGHRS and CDR2 is YFSETQ. The CDR3 bases are TGCGCCAGCAGCCCGGACAGCAACGAGCAGTACTTC. Translation gives CASSPDSNEQYF.

The CDR3 DNA is TGTGCCAGCAGTTTGGGGGGCACCGGGGAGCTGTTTTTT. This translates into CASSLGGTGELFF. V gene TRBV12-3 or TRBV12-4 combines with J gene TRBJ2-2; weak D call: TRBD2 (6 bases). The CDR3 spans 13 residues. V dropped 3 bases and J dropped 4 bases, with 6 bases sitting between them.

Only a few counts were recorded for this clone. The rearrangement joins TRBV2 to TRBJ1-2, with 10 bases fitting TRBD1. Germline V gene data show CDR1 as SNHLY and CDR2 as FYNNEI. The V gene end was trimmed by 4 bases and the J gene end by 8 bases; junction bases not matched to a gene: 1. This CDR3 is built from 12 residues. In DNA form, the CDR3 reads TGTGCCAGCAGTGGGGACAGGGGCGGCTACACCTTC. Translation gives CASSGDRGGYTF. Complete variable domain (other parts from reference TRBV2 and TRBJ1-2): EPEVTQTPSHQVTQMGQEVILRCVPISNHLYFYWYRQILGQKVEFLVSFYNNEISEKSEIFDDQFSVERPDGSNFTLKIRSTKLEDSAMYFCASSGDRGGYTFGSGTRLTVV.

CDR3 DNA: TGTGCCAGCACCAATCAACTCTCCTATAATTCACCCCTCCACTTT. Amino acids: CASTNQLSYNSPLHF. The chain recombines TRBV2 with TRBJ1-6, with D unclear. Between the trimmed V and J ends, which lost 7 bases and 0 bases, there was a span of 10 bases. CDR1 is SNHLY, CDR2 FYNNEI, per germline. The CDR3 contains 15 residues.

For the CDR3, the DNA is TGTGCCAGCTCACCGGACCAGGGGGCCGGCTACACCTTC. It specifies CASSPDQGAGYTF. The V call is TRBV18, the J call TRBJ1-2; TRBD1 aligns across 8 bases. Unmatched junction bases numbered 5, after V lost 3 bases and J lost 8 bases. The CDR3 covers 13 residues. Germline values: CDR1 KGHSH, CDR2 LQKENI.

The chain combines TRBV20-1 with TRBJ1-6; tentatively, D is TRBD1 (6 bases). CDR1 is DFQATT and CDR2 is SNEGSKA in the germline V gene (reference sequence). The CDR3 is 10 amino acids. CDR3 residues: CSDKGAPLHF. DNA of the CDR3: TGCAGCGATAAGGGGGCACCCCTCCACTTT.

The chain uses TRBV5-6 and TRBJ1-2; maybe TRBD1 (6 bases). The CDR3 totals 13 residues. Germline V CDR1 and CDR2: SGHDT, YYEEEE. Trimming shortened V by 6 bases and J by 3 bases, and 12 bases separated the two germline ends. The chain's CDR3 is CASTFGGDYGYTF. The CDR3 DNA sequence: TGTGCCAGCACCTTTGGGGGCGACTATGGCTACACCTTC.